The source of this T cell receptor (beta chain) is a study of CD8+ T cells in alopecia areata. Notes on the study in general: Higher clonality and more expanded CD8+ clones appeared in lesional than normal scalp.

Following extraction, RNA underwent reverse transcription to cDNA, which served as the sequencing template. Libraries were prepared by immunoSEQ multiplex PCR; TCRdb keeps only in-frame clonotypes and omits some of them. This sample carries about 200,000 clones, more than 50% of them seen once, and the ten largest clones take nearly 5%. On this clone: Its antigen is still unknown.

This CDR3 comprises 17 residues. Trimming took 3 bases from V and 3 from J; bases not matched to a gene: 7. Germline V lookup: CDR1 SGHRS, CDR2 YFSETQ. PBMCs yielded sorted CD4+ and CD8+ T cells. Sequences were obtained from CD8+ T cells sorted from blood. The source is a human donor in good health. This chain links TRBV5-1 with TRBJ2-6; 9 nucleotides match TRBD1. The CDR3 is CASSSDRGRVGANVLTF. The CDR3 DNA follows: TGCGCCAGCAGCTCCGACAGGGGGAGGGTTGGGGCCAACGTCCTGACTTTC.